The rows below give T cell receptor beta chains drawn from one sample of a study of T-cell memory formation after mild COVID-19. One entry per CDR3 protein, called by TCRdb with MiXCR from the 5' RACE reads. Here the sample spans 500,000 to 600,000 distinct CDR3 sequences, about 20% being singletons. The sequencing input was PBMCs or a T cell subset sorted from them (not recorded which). The receptors shown here come from an adult woman who had mild COVID-19 (a few samples of this study predate the infection). Cell type and time point are not known. Both conserved end residues are part of each CDR3. The D gene is left open where the match is weak. Rows give clone size only sometimes, using once, few, many, or a class for an expanded clone.

J	V	size	D	DNA	CDR3
TRBJ2-1	TRBV19	.	.	TGTGCCAGTAGTAAAGGGGGAGCCCCAAGGGAGTTCTTC	CASSKGGAPREFF
TRBJ2-7	TRBV7-9	few	TRBD1	TGTGCCAGCAGCGCGGAACTACAGGGGTTGTACGAGCAGTACTTC	CASSAELQGLYEQYF
TRBJ2-7	TRBV19	.	.	TGTGCCAGTAGTATCTTTCTTGGTAGCGGCTACGAGCAGTACTTC	CASSIFLGSGYEQYF
TRBJ1-5	TRBV7-2	.	.	TGTGCCAGCAGCTACCAACCCCCGGGGCCCCAGCATTTT	CASSYQPPGPQHF
TRBJ1-5	TRBV20-1	few	.	TGCAGTGCTAGGAAGGGGGATGAGAGCAATCAGCCCCAGCATTTT	CSARKGDESNQPQHF
TRBJ2-1	TRBV30	many	.	TGTGCCTGGAGTGGCGCCTTAACGAGCTCCTACAATGAGCAGTTCTTC	CAWSGALTSSYNEQFF
TRBJ2-7	TRBV3-1	.	TRBD1	TGTGCCAGCAGCCAAGATGTGGGACAGGGAGGGTTCTACGAGCAGTACTTC	CASSQDVGQGGFYEQYF
TRBJ2-7	TRBV20-1	few	TRBD2	TGCAGTGCTAGAGATTTGACTAGCGGGTTGGGCGAGCAGTACTTC	CSARDLTSGLGEQYF
TRBJ2-2	TRBV29-1	.	TRBD2	TGCAGCGTTCCTCGACTAGCGGGAGAGTGGAGCACCGGGGAGCTGTTTTTT	CSVPRLAGEWSTGELFF
TRBJ2-3	TRBV24-1	.	TRBD2	TGTGCCACCAGTGATTTGCCCGGGACTAGCAGTACAGATACGCAGTATTTT	CATSDLPGTSSTDTQYF
TRBJ2-5	TRBV3-1	.	.	TGTGCCAGCAGCCAAGGTATGGCAGGGAGGGAGACCCAGTACTTC	CASSQGMAGRETQYF
TRBJ2-2	TRBV7-6	few	TRBD2	TGTGCCAGCAGCTCCGGGACTAGCGGGGACACCGGGGAGCTGTTTTTT	CASSSGTSGDTGELFF
TRBJ2-5	TRBV7-6	few	TRBD2	TGTGCCAGCAGCTCGGGACTAGCGGGGGCTACAGTAAAGACCCAGTACTTC	CASSSGLAGATVKTQYF
TRBJ2-5	TRBV29-1	.	.	TGCAGCGTTGCCCGGACGCTCCGAAAAGAGACCCAGTACTTC	CSVARTLRKETQYF
TRBJ2-7	TRBV27	.	TRBD1	TGTGCCAGCAGTTCGTACAGGGGAACCTACGAGCAGTACTTC	CASSSYRGTYEQYF
TRBJ1-1	TRBV5-1	.	.	TGCGCCAGCAGCTTTGGCAGGGTGGACACTGAAGCTTTCTTT	CASSFGRVDTEAFF
TRBJ1-1	TRBV18	.	.	TGTGCCAGCTCACCTCTACCGGGCCCTGAAGCTTTCTTT	CASSPLPGPEAFF
TRBJ2-6	TRBV4-1	.	.	TGCGCCAGCAGCCAAGTGGGCGCCTCTGGGGCCAACGTCCTGACTTTC	CASSQVGASGANVLTF
TRBJ2-1	TRBV6-7	few	TRBD1	TGTGCCAGCAGTTACACCCTAGTACAGGGGGAAAGCAATGAGCAGTTCTTC	CASSYTLVQGESNEQFF
TRBJ2-3	TRBV4-3	.	.	TGCGCCAGCAGCCAAGAACAGGGCCCCACGATTAGCACAGATACGCAGTATTTT	CASSQEQGPTISTDTQYF
TRBJ1-3	TRBV15	.	.	TGTGCCACCAGCAGTCCAGCAGGGGCCGACTCTGGAAACACCATATATTTT	CATSSPAGADSGNTIYF
TRBJ2-7	TRBV29-1	.	TRBD1	TGCAGCGTGCCTTCACACAGGGGTCCCTACGAGCAGTACTTC	CSVPSHRGPYEQYF
TRBJ2-7	TRBV7-8	few	.	TGTGCCAGCAGCTTAGGATGGGACCTGGGGTACGAGCAGTACTTC	CASSLGWDLGYEQYF
TRBJ2-3	TRBV7-3	few	TRBD2	TGTGCCAGCAGCTTAGCAGCGGGGGCAGATACGCAGTATTTT	CASSLAAGADTQYF
TRBJ1-3	TRBV7-2	.	.	TGTGCCAGCAGCTTATCGGGAACAGGGGGAAACACCATATATTTT	CASSLSGTGGNTIYF
TRBJ1-1	TRBV7-3	few	.	TGTGCCAGCAGTTTTACCCCGGACACTGAAGCTTTCTTT	CASSFTPDTEAFF
TRBJ2-1	TRBV7-9	few	.	TGTGCCAGCAGACTAACTTCGGTGGCCTACAATGAGCAGTTCTTC	CASRLTSVAYNEQFF
TRBJ2-4	TRBV6-5	.	TRBD2	TGTGCCAGCAGTCCCGGGGGGACCCTCCTACGGAACATTCAGTACTTC	CASSPGGTLLRNIQYF
TRBJ1-1	TRBV24-1	few	TRBD1	TGTGCCACCAGTGGCCCGGGACAGGGTGTGAGGAAAGCTTTCTTT	CATSGPGQGVRKAFF
TRBJ2-7	TRBV7-2	few	.	TGTGCCAGCAGCTTGGACAGCTGGGAGCAGTACTTC	CASSLDSWEQYF
TRBJ2-5	TRBV12-3/TRBV12-4	few	TRBD2	TGTGCCAGCAGTTTTCGGTCTAGCGGGGGGCTCGGAGCCCAGTACTTC	CASSFRSSGGLGAQYF
TRBJ1-1	TRBV27	few	.	TGTGCGACCGCTTGGGTGATGAACACTGAAGCTTTCTTT	CATAWVMNTEAFF
TRBJ2-3	TRBV29-1	.	.	TGCAGCGTTGAACCGGGGGCAGATACGCAGTATTTT	CSVEPGADTQYF
TRBJ2-3	TRBV11-2	.	TRBD2	TGTGCCAGCAGCCGAAACCTAGCGGGAGGGACAGATACGCAGTATTTT	CASSRNLAGGTDTQYF
TRBJ2-3	TRBV3-1	few	TRBD2	TGTGCCAGCAGCCAGGATCCGGGACTAGCGGGACTGGGGGACCCAGATACGCAGTATTTT	CASSQDPGLAGLGDPDTQYF
TRBJ1-1	TRBV7-2	many	TRBD1	TGTGCCAGCAGCTTATTTGCAGGGGGTGAGACGAACACTGAAGCTTTCTTT	CASSLFAGGETNTEAFF
TRBJ2-7	TRBV5-1	many	.	TGCGCCAGCAGCTTGGAGAGGGAGCCAGACGAGCAGTACTTC	CASSLEREPDEQYF
TRBJ1-1	TRBV7-6	.	TRBD1	TGTGCCAGCAGCTTAGCGCGACAGGGGTCTGAAGCTTTCTTT	CASSLARQGSEAFF
TRBJ2-7	TRBV12-3/TRBV12-4	few	.	TGTGCCAGCAGTTTAGCGGAGGGGGTTTCCTACGAGCAGTACTTC	CASSLAEGVSYEQYF
TRBJ2-7	TRBV20-1	few	TRBD2	TGCAGTGCTACCCCCCCTAGCGGGAGTGCTGTCTACGAGCAGTACTTC	CSATPPSGSAVYEQYF
TRBJ2-7	TRBV29-1	.	TRBD1	TGCAGCGTGACACATAACCGGGACAGGAGAGGGGAGCAGTACTTC	CSVTHNRDRRGEQYF
TRBJ1-2	TRBV29-1	.	TRBD1	TGCAGCGTGTGGGACAGTGAATTGGATGGCTACACCTTC	CSVWDSELDGYTF
TRBJ1-1	TRBV6-2/TRBV6-3	.	.	TGTGCCAGCGGTTGGCGGGTAGACGCTTTCTTT	CASGWRVDAFF
TRBJ2-1	TRBV15	.	.	TGTGCCACCAGCAGAGTTCTAGCGCGGTACAATGAGCAGTTCTTC	CATSRVLARYNEQFF
TRBJ2-5	TRBV12-3/TRBV12-4	.	.	TGTGCCAGCAGTTTAGAATCCAGTATAGAGACCCAGTACTTC	CASSLESSIETQYF
TRBJ1-1	TRBV7-6	few	.	TGTGCCAGCAGCTTAGGGGGGGCTGGAATGAACACTGAAGCTTTCTTT	CASSLGGAGMNTEAFF
TRBJ1-1	TRBV29-1	.	.	TGCAGCGTCTTCTCCACGGGCTGGAGTGAAGCTTTCTTT	CSVFSTGWSEAFF
TRBJ2-5	TRBV6-2/TRBV6-3	.	.	TGTGCCAGCAGTTACGATGGGCCGGTGGCCGGGGAGACCCAGTACTTC	CASSYDGPVAGETQYF